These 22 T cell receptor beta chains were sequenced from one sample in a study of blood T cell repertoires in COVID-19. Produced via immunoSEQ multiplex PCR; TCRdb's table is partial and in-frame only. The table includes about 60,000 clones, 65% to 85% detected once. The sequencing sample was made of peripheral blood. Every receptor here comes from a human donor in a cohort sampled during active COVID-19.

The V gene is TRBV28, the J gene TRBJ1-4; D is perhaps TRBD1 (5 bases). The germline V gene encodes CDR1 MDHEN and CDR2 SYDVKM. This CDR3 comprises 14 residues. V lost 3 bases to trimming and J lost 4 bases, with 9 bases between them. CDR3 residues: CASSLGGVNEKLFF. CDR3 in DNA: TGTGCCAGCAGTTTGGGGGGGGTTAATGAAAAACTGTTTTTT.

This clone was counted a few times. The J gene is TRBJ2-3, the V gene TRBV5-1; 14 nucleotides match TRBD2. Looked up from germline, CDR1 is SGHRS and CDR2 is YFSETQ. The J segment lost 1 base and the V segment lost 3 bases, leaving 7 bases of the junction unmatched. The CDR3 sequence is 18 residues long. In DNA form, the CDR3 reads TGCGCCAGCAGCTCCGGACTAGCGGGAGGAGGAGGCACAGATACGCAGTATTTT. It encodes CASSSGLAGGGGTDTQYF. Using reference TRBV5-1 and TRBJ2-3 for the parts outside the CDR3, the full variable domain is KAGVTQTPRYLIKTRGQQVTLSCSPISGHRSVSWYQQTPGQGLQFLFEYFSETQRNKGNFPGRFSGRQFSNSRSEMNVSTLELGDSALYLCASSSGLAGGGGTDTQYFGPGTRLTVL.

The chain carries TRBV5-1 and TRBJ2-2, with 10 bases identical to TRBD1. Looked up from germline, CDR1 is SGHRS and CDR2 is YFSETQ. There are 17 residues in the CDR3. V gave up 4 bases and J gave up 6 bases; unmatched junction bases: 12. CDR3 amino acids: CASSPRGQGNVPGELFF. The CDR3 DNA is TGCGCCAGCAGCCCCAGGGGACAGGGGAACGTTCCCGGGGAGCTGTTTTTT.

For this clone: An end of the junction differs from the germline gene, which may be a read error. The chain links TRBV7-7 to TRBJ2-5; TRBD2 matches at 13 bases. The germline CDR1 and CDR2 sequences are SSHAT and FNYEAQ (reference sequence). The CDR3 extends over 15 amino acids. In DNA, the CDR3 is TGTGCTAGCAGCTTGGCGACTAGCGGGAGGGAGACCCAGTACTTC. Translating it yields CASSLATSGRETQYF.

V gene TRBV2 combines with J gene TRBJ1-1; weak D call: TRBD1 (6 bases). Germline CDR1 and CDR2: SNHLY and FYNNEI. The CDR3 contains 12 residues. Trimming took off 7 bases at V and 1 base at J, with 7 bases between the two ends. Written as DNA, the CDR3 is TGTGCCAGCATGGGACAGAACACTGAAGCTTTCTTT. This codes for CASMGQNTEAFF.

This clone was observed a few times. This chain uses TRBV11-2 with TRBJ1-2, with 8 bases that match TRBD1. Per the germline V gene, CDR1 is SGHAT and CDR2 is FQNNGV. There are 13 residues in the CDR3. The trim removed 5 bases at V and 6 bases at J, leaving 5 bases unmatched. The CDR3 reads CASSMGQEDGYTF. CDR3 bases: TGTGCCAGCAGCATGGGACAGGAAGATGGCTACACCTTC.

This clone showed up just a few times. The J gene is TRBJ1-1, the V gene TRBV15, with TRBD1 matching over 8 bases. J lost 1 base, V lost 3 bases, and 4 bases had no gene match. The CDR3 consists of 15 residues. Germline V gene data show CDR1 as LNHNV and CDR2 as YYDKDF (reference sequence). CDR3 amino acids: CATSSRQGWNTEAFF. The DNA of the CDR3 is TGTGCCACCAGCAGTCGACAGGGGTGGAACACTGAAGCTTTCTTT.

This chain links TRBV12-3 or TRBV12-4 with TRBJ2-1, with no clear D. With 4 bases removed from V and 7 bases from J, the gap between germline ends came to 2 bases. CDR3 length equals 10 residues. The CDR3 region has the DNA TGTGCCAGCAGTTCTAATGAGCAGTTCTTC. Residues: CASSSNEQFF.

The CDR3 DNA reads as TGTGCCAGCAGCCTCGCCGGGACAGGCGATTCCTATGGCTACACCTTC. This codes for CASSLAGTGDSYGYTF. V usage is TRBV4-2 and J usage is TRBJ1-2; 8 bases are a match to TRBD1. Per the germline V gene, CDR1 is LGHNA and CDR2 is YNFKEQ. With 4 bases clipped from V and 4 bases from J, the junction kept 11 bases outside the gene matches. This CDR3 comprises 16 residues.

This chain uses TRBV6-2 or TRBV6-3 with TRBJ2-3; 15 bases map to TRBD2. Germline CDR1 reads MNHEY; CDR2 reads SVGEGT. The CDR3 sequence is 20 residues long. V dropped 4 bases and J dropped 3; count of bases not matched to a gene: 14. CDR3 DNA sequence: TGTGCCAGCAGTTCCGGGGGACTAGCGGGAGGCTCCCTGAGGACAGATACGCAGTATTTT. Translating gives CASSSGGLAGGSLRTDTQYF.

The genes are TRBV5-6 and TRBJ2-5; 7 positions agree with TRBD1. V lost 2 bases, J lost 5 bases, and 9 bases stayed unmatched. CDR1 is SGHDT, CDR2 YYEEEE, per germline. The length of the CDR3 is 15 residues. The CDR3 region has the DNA TGTGCCAGCAGCTTAATAAACAGGGGATCGGAGACCCAGTACTTC. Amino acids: CASSLINRGSETQYF.

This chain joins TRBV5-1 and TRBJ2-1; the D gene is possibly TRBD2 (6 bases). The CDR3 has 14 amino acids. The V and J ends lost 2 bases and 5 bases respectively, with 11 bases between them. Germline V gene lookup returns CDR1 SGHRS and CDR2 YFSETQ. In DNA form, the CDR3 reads TGCGCCAGCAGCTTAGCCGGGGGTGACAATGAGCAGTTCTTC. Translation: CASSLAGGDNEQFF.

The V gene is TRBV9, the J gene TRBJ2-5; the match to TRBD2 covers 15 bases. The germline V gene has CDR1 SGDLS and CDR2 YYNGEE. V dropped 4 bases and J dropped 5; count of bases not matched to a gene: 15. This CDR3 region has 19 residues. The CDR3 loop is CASSPGTSGRRKGGETQYF. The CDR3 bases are TGTGCCAGCAGCCCAGGGACTAGCGGGAGGAGGAAGGGAGGGGAGACCCAGTACTTC.

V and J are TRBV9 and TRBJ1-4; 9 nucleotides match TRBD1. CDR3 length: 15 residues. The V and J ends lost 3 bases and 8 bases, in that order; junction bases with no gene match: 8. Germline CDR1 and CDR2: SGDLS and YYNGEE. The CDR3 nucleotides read TGTGCCAGCAGCGAGGGGACAGGGAAAGGCGAAAAACTGTTTTTT. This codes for CASSEGTGKGEKLFF.

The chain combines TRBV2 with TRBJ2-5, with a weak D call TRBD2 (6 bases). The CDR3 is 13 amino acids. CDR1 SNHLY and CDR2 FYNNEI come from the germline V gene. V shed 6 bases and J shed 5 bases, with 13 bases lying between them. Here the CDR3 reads CASRRDSGETQYF. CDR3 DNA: TGTGCCAGCAGACGGGACTCGGGGGAGACCCAGTACTTC.

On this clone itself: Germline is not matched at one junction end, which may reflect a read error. Written as DNA, the CDR3 is TGTGCTAGCAGCTTAGGACCTGGGACTAGCGGCTACGAGCAGTACTTC. Protein product: CASSLGPGTSGYEQYF. V gene TRBV7-7 combines with J gene TRBJ2-7, with 11 positions matching TRBD2. Germline V gives CDR1 SSHAT, CDR2 FNYEAQ (reference sequence). There are 16 residues in the CDR3.

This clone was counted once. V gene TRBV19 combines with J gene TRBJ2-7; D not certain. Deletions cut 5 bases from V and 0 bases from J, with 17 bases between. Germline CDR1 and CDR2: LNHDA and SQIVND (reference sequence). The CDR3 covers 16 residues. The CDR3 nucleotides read TGTGCCAGTAGTTCCCATGGAGTCCTCAGCTCCTACGAGCAGTACTTC. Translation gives CASSSHGVLSSYEQYF.

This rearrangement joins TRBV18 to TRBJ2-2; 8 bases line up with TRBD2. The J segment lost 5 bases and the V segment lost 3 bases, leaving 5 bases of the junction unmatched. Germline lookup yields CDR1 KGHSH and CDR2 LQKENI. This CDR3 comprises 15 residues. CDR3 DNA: TGTGCCAGCTCACCGATGGCTAGCGGGACCGGGGAGCTGTTTTTT. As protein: CASSPMASGTGELFF.

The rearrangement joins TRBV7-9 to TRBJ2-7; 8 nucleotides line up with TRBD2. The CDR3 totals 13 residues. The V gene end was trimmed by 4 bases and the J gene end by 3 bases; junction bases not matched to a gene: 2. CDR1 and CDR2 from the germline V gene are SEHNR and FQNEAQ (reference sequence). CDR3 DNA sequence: TGTGCCAGCAGCTATAGCGGGATCTACGAGCAGTACTTC. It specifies CASSYSGIYEQYF.

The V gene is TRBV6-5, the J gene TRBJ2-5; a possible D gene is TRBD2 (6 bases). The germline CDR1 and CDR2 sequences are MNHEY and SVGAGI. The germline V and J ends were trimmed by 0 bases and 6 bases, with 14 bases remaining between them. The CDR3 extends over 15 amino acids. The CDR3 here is CASSYSSQAGKTQYF. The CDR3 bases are TGTGCCAGCAGTTACTCGTCTCAGGCGGGAAAGACCCAGTACTTC.

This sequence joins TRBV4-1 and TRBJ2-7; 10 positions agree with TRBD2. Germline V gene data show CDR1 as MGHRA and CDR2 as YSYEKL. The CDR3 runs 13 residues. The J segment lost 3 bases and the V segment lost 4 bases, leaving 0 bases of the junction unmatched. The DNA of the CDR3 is TGCGCCAGCAGCCTAGCGGGGGGCTACGAGCAGTACTTC. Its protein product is CASSLAGGYEQYF.

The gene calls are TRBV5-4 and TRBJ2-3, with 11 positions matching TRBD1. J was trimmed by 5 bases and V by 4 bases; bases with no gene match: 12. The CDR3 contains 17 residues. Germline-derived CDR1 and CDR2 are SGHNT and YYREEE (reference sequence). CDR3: CASSPNPGQGVEDTQYF. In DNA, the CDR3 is TGTGCCAGCAGCCCCAACCCGGGACAGGGGGTAGAAGATACGCAGTATTTT.